The sequence of this T cell receptor (beta chain) was determined in a study of cytomegalovirus exposure and HLA in healthy donors. Vbeta (60) and Jbeta (13) primers were used in the PCR. Original data processing: Later analysis identified tens of millions of unique TCR beta chains, 9 million to 12 million shared. Using immunoSEQ multiplex PCR, the repertoire was profiled, and TCRdb retains in-frame clones only, with some absent. That table furnishes V, J and clone size, whereas the DNA furnished D and trimming. The sample holds around 150,000 clones; 70% to 80% are singletons and the top ten take roughly 2%. Healthy donors of bone marrow made up the group. Trimming cost V 4 bases and J 2 bases, with 12 bases left between them. Per the germline V gene, CDR1 is SEHNR and CDR2 is FQNEAQ (reference sequence). The CDR3 runs to 14 residues. Study results and caveats: Further analysis was carried out later, and it showed several of the most significant clusters appearing linked to common viral pathogens. The study designated fewer than 200 TCR beta chains cytomegalovirus-associated.

Of note for this clone: Its antigen is not known.

Sequencing was carried out using PBMCs. The sequence was collected from a man aged 35-49 years in good health and CMV-seronegative. This chain joins TRBV7-9 and TRBJ2-7, with D perhaps matching TRBD2 (5 bases). CDR3 protein: CASSYPGLAYEQYF. The CDR3 coding sequence is TGTGCCAGCAGCTATCCGGGATTAGCCTACGAGCAGTACTTC. Complete variable domain (other parts from reference TRBV7-9 and TRBJ2-7): DTGVSQNPRHKITKRGQNVTFRCDPISEHNRLYWYRQTLGQGPEFLTYFQNEAQLEKSRLLSDRFSAERPKGSFSTLEIQRTEQGDSAMYLCASSYPGLAYEQYFGPGTRLTVT.